These T cell receptor beta chains were read from a single sample in a study of T cell responses to AZD1222 COVID-19 vaccine. Generated by immunoSEQ multiplex PCR, the TCRdb table keeps only in-frame clones and is missing some. The data contain roughly 110,000 clones, 90% to 95% of them singletons. The specimen comprised peripheral blood, sampled on day 0 of AZD1222 vaccination. The receptors derive from an adult in good health. Each CDR3 is given with its conserved first and last residue. D genes are given only for firm matches. The size entry is marked missing in some rows and otherwise reads once, few, many or a size class.

d_gene	abundance	v_gene	j_gene	CDR3nt	CDR3aa
NA	NA	TRBV5-1	TRBJ2-1	TGCGCCAGCAGCCACTCCGGGCCCCAAGGGAACAATGAGCAGTTCTTC	CASSHSGPQGNNEQFF
TRBD1	NA	TRBV7-3	TRBJ1-2	TGTGCCAGCAGCCTTGGACAGGGCCGGGGCTACACCTTC	CASSLGQGRGYTF
NA	NA	TRBV18	TRBJ2-7	TGTGCCAGCTCACCAGGGACACTTCTCTACGAGCAGTACTTC	CASSPGTLLYEQYF
TRBD2	NA	TRBV15	TRBJ2-2	TGTGCCACCAGCAGCGGGAGGATTAACACCGGGGAGCTGTTTTTT	CATSSGRINTGELFF
NA	NA	TRBV12-3/TRBV12-4	TRBJ2-7	TGTGCCAGCGGTAACTACGAGCAGTACTTC	CASGNYEQYF
TRBD2	NA	TRBV5-1	TRBJ2-3	TGCGCCAGCAGCTCAGGACTAGCGGGGGGTCGTCCTAGCACAGATACGCAGTATTTT	CASSSGLAGGRPSTDTQYF
NA	NA	TRBV28	TRBJ1-2	TGTGCCAGCAGCGACGGACTGATTTATGGCTACACCTTC	CASSDGLIYGYTF
TRBD1	NA	TRBV28	TRBJ2-3	TGTGCCAGCAGCCTGGGACAGGTGCGCACAGATACGCAGTATTTT	CASSLGQVRTDTQYF
NA	NA	TRBV7-2	TRBJ1-6	TGTGCCAGCAGCTTACGTAGGCCCTCCTATAATTCACCCCTCCACTTT	CASSLRRPSYNSPLHF
TRBD2	NA	TRBV18	TRBJ2-1	TGTGCCAGCTCACCACCGGTGCGGGGGGGCAAGCACAATGAGCAGTTCTTC	CASSPPVRGGKHNEQFF
NA	NA	TRBV12-3/TRBV12-4	TRBJ2-7	TGTGCCAGTGGACAGTTCTACGAGCAGTACTTC	CASGQFYEQYF
NA	NA	TRBV30	TRBJ1-3	TGTGCCTGGACGGGCCTACTCTCTGGAAACACCATATATTTT	CAWTGLLSGNTIYF
TRBD2	NA	TRBV6-2/TRBV6-3	TRBJ2-2	TGTGCCAGCAGTTACCTGCGGGGGGGTGTCAACACCGGGGAGCTGTTTTTT	CASSYLRGGVNTGELFF
NA	NA	TRBV30	TRBJ1-2	TGTGCCTGGCATCGGGACCGACCCTTTGGCTACACCTTC	CAWHRDRPFGYTF
NA	NA	TRBV28	TRBJ1-1	TGTGCCAGCAGACGGACCGACGTGCTGAACACTGAAGCTTTCTTT	CASRRTDVLNTEAFF
NA	once	TRBV19	TRBJ1-6	TGTGCCAGTAGTAACCTTAGGGACGTTAATTCACCCCTCCACTTT	CASSNLRDVNSPLHF
TRBD1	few	TRBV6-6	TRBJ1-5	TGTGCCAGCAGGACGGGGACAGTGGTTCAGCCCCAGCATTTT	CASRTGTVVQPQHF
NA	NA	TRBV19	TRBJ1-3	TGTGCCAGTAGTACTACAGCGTCCTCTGGAAACACCATATATTTT	CASSTTASSGNTIYF
TRBD2	NA	TRBV4-1	TRBJ2-1	TGCGCCAGCAGCCCCATAGCGGGGGACGTATACAATGAGCAGTTCTTC	CASSPIAGDVYNEQFF
NA	NA	TRBV5-5	TRBJ1-5	TGTCCTGGGCATCAGCCCCAGCATTTT	CPGHQPQHF
NA	NA	TRBV27	TRBJ1-6	TGTGCCAGCAGTTTGTCCACAGCTTCACCCCTCCACTTT	CASSLSTASPLHF
NA	NA	TRBV6-2/TRBV6-3	TRBJ2-6	TGTGCCAGCACCCCTAAGGGAGGGGGTGGGGCCAACGTCCTGACTTTC	CASTPKGGGGANVLTF
NA	NA	TRBV3-1/TRBV3-2	TRBJ1-6	TGTGCCAGCAGCCAAAGCAGGGAGGATTCACCCCTCCACTTT	CASSQSREDSPLHF
TRBD1	once	TRBV29-1	TRBJ2-7	TGCAGCGCCCAAAGGCCAGGGGGTGGCTCCTACGAGCAGTACTTC	CSAQRPGGGSYEQYF
TRBD1	once	TRBV5-4	TRBJ2-7	TGTGCCAGCAGGGGACAGGGGGCCTACGAGCAGTACTTC	CASRGQGAYEQYF
NA	NA	TRBV5-8	TRBJ1-5	TGTGCCAGCAGCTGGACTACGATTAGCAATCAGCCCCAGCATTTT	CASSWTTISNQPQHF
NA	NA	TRBV4-2	TRBJ2-2	TGTGCCAGCAGGTCCGGGACAACGAACACCGGGGAGCTGTTTTTT	CASRSGTTNTGELFF
NA	NA	TRBV4-3	TRBJ1-2	TGCGCCAGCAGCGAAGCTGTAGGGCGCGGTGGCTACACCTTC	CASSEAVGRGGYTF
TRBD2	few	TRBV11-2	TRBJ2-7	TGTGCCAGCAGCTTAGGCCCGGGTAGCGGGGGGATAAACGAGCAGTACTTC	CASSLGPGSGGINEQYF
NA	NA	TRBV7-9	TRBJ2-3	TGTGCCGAACGAACAGATACGCAGTATTTT	CAERTDTQYF
TRBD1	NA	TRBV18	TRBJ2-7	TGTGCCAGCTCAACGGGGACAGGGGGCTTGGGGGAGCAGTACTTC	CASSTGTGGLGEQYF